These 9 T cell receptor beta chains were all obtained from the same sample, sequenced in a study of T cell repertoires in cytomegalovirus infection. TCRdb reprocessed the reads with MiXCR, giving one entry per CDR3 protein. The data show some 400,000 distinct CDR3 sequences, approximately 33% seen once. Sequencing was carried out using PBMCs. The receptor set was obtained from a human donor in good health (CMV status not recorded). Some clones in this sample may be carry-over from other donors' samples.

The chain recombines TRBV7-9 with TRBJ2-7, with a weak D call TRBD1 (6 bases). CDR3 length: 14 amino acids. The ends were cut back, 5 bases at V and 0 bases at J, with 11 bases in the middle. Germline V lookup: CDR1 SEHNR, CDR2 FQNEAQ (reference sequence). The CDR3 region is CASSRGQNSYEQYF. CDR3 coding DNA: TGTGCCAGCAGCCGTGGACAGAACTCCTACGAGCAGTACTTC.

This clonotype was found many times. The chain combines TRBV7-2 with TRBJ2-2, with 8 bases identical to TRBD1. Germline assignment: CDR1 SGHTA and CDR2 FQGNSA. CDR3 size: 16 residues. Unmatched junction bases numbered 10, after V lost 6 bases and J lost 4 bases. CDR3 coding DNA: TGTGCCAGCAGTTCAGGACAGGGCGGGTTCACCGGGGAGCTGTTTTTT. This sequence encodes CASSSGQGGFTGELFF.

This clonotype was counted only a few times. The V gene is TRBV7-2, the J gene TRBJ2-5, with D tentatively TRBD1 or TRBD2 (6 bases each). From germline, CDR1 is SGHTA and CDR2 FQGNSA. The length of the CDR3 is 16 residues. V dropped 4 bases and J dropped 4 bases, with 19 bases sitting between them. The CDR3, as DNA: TGTGCCAGCAGCTCAAGCGGGTTACAGGGTCGAGAGACCCAGTACTTC. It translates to CASSSSGLQGRETQYF.

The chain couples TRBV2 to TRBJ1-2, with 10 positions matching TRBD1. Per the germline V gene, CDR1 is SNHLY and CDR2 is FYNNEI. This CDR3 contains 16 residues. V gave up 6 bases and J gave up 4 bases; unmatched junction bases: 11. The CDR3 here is CASRASGTGVGYGYTF. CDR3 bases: TGTGCCAGCAGGGCTTCCGGGACAGGGGTTGGCTATGGCTACACCTTC.

The CDR3 sequence: CASSPATPNYGYTF. The CDR3 region has the DNA TGTGCCAGCAGTCCTGCGACACCTAACTATGGCTACACCTTC. This chain joins TRBV12-3 or TRBV12-4 and TRBJ1-2; no clear D gene. V lost 5 bases and J lost 0, with 10 bases in between. The CDR3 loop spans 14 amino acids.

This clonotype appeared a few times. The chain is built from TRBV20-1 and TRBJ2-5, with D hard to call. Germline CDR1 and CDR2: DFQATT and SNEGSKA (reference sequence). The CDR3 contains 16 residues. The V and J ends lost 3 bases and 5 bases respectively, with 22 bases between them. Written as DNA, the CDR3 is TGCAGTGCTAGTACCCTGGCAGGCGTACCAATCGAGACCCAGTACTTC. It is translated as CSASTLAGVPIETQYF.

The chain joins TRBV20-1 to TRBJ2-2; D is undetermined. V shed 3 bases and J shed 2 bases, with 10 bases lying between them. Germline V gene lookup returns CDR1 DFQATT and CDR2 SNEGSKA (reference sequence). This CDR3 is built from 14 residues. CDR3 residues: CSASADPNTGELFF. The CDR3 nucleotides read TGCAGTGCTAGTGCGGATCCTAACACCGGGGAGCTGTTTTTT.

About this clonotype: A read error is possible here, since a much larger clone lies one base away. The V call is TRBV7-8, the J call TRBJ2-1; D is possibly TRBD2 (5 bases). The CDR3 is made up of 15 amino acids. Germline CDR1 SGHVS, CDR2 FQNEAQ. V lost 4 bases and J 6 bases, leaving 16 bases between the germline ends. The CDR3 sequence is CASSSRAQEVNEQFF. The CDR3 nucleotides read TGTGCCAGCAGCTCTAGGGCCCAGGAGGTCAATGAGCAGTTCTTC.

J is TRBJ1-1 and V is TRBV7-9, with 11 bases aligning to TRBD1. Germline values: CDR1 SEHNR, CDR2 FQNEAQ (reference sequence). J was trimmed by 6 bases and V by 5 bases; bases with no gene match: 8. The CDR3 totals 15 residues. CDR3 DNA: TGTGCCAGCAGCACCGGACAGGGGGCAAACCCTGAAGCTTTCTTT. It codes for CASSTGQGANPEAFF.